The clone carrying this T cell receptor (beta chain) occurred many times. RNA transcripts gave rise to amplified TCR beta CDR3 regions. The HTBI primer set drove a first-round RT-PCR of the TCR CDR3. TCRdb itself ran the multiplex PCR reads through MiXCR, one entry per CDR3 protein. This table has about 360,000 distinct CDR3 sequences, approximately 13% appearing once. This sample is drawn from a study of T cells in Graves' hyperthyroidism and ophthalmopathy. CDR3 size: 14 residues. CDR1 is MNHNS, CDR2 SASEGT, per germline. The ends lost 6 bases at V and 4 bases at J; junction bases unmatched: 7. The V call is TRBV6-1, the J call TRBJ2-7, with 9 bases aligning to TRBD1. The clonotype originates from a woman between 18 and 29 years old with Graves' hyperthyroidism. Sequencing input: blood. In DNA form, the CDR3 reads TGTGCCAGCAGCTGGGGGACAGGGTCTTACGAGCAGTACTTC. This codes for CASSWGTGSYEQYF.